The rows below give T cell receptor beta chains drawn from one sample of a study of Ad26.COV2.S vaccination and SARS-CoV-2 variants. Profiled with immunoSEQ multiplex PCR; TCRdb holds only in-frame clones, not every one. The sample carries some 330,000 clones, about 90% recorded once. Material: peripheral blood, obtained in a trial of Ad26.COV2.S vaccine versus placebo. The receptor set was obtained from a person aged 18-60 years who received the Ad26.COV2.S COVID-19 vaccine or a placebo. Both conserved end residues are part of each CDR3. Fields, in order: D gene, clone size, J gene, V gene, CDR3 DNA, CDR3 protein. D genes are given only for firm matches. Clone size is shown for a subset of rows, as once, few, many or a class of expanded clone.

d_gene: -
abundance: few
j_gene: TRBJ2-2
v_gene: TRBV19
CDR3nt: TGTGCCAGTAGTATGGCGGGGGCGCGCGGGGAGCTGTTTTTT
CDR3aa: CASSMAGARGELFF

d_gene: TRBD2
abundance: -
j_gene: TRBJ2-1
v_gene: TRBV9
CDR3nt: TGTGCCAGCAGCGTAGCTTACGCTAGCGGGTACAATGAGCAGTTCTTC
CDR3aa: CASSVAYASGYNEQFF

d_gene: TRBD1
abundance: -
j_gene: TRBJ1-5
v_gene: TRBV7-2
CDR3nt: TGTGCCAGCAGCCCAGAGACAGGGGGCCGTCAGCCCCAGCATTTT
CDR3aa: CASSPETGGRQPQHF

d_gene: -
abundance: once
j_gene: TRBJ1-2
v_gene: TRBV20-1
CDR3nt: TGCAGTGCTAGCCAGAACTATGGCTACACCTTC
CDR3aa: CSASQNYGYTF

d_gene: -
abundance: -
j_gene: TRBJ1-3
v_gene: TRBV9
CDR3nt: TGTGCCAGCAGCGTACGGGGAGAGGGGGTCGACTCTGGAAACACCATATATTTT
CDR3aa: CASSVRGEGVDSGNTIYF

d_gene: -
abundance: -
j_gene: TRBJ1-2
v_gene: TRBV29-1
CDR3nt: TGCAGCGTTGAACCCGACGGCCCGGTTGGCTACACCTTC
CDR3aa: CSVEPDGPVGYTF

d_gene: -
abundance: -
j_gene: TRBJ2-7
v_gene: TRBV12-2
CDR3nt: TGTGCAAGTCGCTTAGGCGGGACGTACGAGCAGTACTTC
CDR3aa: CASRLGGTYEQYF

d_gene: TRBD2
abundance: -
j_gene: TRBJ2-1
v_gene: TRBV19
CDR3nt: TGTGCCAGTACCCCGACTAGCGGGAGCGGTGAGCAGTTCTTC
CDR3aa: CASTPTSGSGEQFF

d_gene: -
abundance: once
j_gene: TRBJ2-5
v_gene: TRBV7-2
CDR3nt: TGTGCCAGCAGCTTAGCGGGAGTCAAGGGAGAGACCCAGTACTTC
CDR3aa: CASSLAGVKGETQYF

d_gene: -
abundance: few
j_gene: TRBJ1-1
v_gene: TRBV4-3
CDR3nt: TGCGCCAGCAGCCAAGTGGCAGGGAACCCCGGAGGCGCTTTCTTT
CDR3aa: CASSQVAGNPGGAFF

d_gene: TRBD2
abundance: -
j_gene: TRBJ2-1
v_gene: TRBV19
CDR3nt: TGTGCCAGTAGTAAACTAGCGGGATACAATGAGCAGTTCTTC
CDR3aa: CASSKLAGYNEQFF

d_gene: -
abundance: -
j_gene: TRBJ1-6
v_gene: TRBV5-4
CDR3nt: TGTGCCAGCAGCTTGGACAGGAATAATTCACCCCTCCACTTT
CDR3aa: CASSLDRNNSPLHF

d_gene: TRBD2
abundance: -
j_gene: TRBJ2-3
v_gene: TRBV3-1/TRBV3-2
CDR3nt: TGTGCCAGCAGTCCCATAATGACTAGCGGGAGGACAGATACGCAGTATTTT
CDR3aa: CASSPIMTSGRTDTQYF

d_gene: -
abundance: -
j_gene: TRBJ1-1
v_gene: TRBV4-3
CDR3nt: TGCGCCAGCAGCCAGGCTCAGAACACTGAAGCTTTCTTT
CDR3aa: CASSQAQNTEAFF

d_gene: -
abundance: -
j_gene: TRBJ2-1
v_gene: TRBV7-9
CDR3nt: TGTGCCAGCAGCTCGGACCTCCTCAATGAGCAGTTCTTC
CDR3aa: CASSSDLLNEQFF

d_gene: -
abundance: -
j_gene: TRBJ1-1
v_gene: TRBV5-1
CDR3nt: TGCGCCAGCAGTGCAGAGGCCTTTGGGACTGAAGCTTTCTTT
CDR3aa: CASSAEAFGTEAFF

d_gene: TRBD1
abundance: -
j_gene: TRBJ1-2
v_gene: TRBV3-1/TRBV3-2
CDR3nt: TGTGCCAGCAGCCCAGACCTTACAGGGGAGGGCTATGGCTACACCTTC
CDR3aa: CASSPDLTGEGYGYTF

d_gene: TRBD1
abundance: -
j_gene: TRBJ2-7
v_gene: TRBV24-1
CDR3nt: TGTGCCACCGGCCCCGGACAGGGGTACGAGCAGTACTTC
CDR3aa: CATGPGQGYEQYF

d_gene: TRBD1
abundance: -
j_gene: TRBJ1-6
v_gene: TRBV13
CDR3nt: TGTGCCAGCAAACCCAGGGGGTCGAATTCACCCCTCCACTTT
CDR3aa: CASKPRGSNSPLHF

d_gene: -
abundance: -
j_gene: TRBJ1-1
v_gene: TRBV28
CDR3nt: TGTGCCAGCAGTTTAATTCCCTGGCTCGTTAACACTGAAGCTTTCTTT
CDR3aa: CASSLIPWLVNTEAFF

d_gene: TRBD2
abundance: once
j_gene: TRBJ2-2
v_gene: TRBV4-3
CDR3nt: TGCGCCAGCAGCCAGGGGACCCCGGGACTAGCGGGAGAGAACACCGGGGAGCTGTTTTTT
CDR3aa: CASSQGTPGLAGENTGELFF

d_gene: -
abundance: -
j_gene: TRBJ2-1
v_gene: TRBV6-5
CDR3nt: TGTGCCATTAGGGGCATAAGCTCCTACAATGAGCAGTTCTTC
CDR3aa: CAIRGISSYNEQFF

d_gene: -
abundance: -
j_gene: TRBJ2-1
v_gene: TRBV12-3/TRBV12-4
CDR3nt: TGTGCCAGCAGTTTTGAGGAGAATGAGCAGTTCTTC
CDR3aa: CASSFEENEQFF

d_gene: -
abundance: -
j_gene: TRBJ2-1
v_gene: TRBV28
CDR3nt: TGTGCCAGCAGCGCCTATCTAAACCTTGAGCAGTTCTTC
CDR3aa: CASSAYLNLEQFF

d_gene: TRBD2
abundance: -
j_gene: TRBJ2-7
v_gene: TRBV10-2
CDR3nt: TGCGCCAGCGCTTCCGGGACTAGCGGGGGGAAATCGTACGAGCAGTACTTC
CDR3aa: CASASGTSGGKSYEQYF

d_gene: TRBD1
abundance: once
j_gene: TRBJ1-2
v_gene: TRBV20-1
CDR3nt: TGCAGTGCTAGTGGAGGCGGGACAGGTGATTATGGCTACACCTTC
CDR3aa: CSASGGGTGDYGYTF

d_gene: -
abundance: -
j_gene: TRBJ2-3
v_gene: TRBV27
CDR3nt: TGTGCCAGCAGCCCCAACACAGATACGCAGTATTTT
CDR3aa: CASSPNTDTQYF

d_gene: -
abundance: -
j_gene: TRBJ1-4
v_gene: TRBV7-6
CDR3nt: TGTGCCAGCAGCTCGCTCGCAACTAATGAAAAACTGTTTTTT
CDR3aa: CASSSLATNEKLFF

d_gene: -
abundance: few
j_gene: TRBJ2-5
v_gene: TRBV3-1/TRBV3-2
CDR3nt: TGTGCCAGCAGCCAAGATGAGGGGCGGCAAGAGACCCAGTACTTC
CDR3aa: CASSQDEGRQETQYF

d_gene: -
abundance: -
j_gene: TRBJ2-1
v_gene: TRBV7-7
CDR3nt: TGTGCCAGCAGCTTAAAACCGGGACTGGCTACCTTGAGCTCCTACAATGAGCAGTTCTTC
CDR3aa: CASSLKPGLATLSSYNEQFF

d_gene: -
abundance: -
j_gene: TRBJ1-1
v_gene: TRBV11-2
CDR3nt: TGTGCCAGCGCGAACACTGAAGCTTTCTTT
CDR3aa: CASANTEAFF

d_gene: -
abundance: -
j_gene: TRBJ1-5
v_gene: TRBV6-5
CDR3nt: TGTGCCAGCAGTTCCGCCGGACTGAATCAGCCCCAGCATTTT
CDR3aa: CASSSAGLNQPQHF

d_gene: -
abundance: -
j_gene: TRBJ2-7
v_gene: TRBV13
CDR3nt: TGTGCCAGCAGCCCAAAGGGGCTAGGGTTGAAAGAGCAGTACTTC
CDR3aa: CASSPKGLGLKEQYF

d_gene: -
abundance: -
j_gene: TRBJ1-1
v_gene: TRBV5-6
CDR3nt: TGTGCCAGCAGCTTGGAAGGGGAAGGGGGTGAAGCTTTCTTT
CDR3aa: CASSLEGEGGEAFF

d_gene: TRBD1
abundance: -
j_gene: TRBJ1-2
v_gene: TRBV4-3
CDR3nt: TGCGCCAGCAGCCAAGATCCGGGACAGGGATTAACCTATGGCTACACCTTC
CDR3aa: CASSQDPGQGLTYGYTF

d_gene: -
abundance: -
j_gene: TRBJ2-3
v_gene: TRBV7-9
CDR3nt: TGTGCCAGCAGCTTAAATGGGGAGTATTTT
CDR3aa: CASSLNGEYF

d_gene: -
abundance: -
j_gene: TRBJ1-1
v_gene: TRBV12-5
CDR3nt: TGTGCTAGTGGTTTGCCTACCCTCGGACCGAGAATGAACACTGAAGCTTTCTTT
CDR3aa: CASGLPTLGPRMNTEAFF

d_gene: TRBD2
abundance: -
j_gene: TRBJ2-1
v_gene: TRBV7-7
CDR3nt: TGTGCCAGCAGCTTAGAGGGCGGGGGGGCCTACAATGAGCAGTTCTTC
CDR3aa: CASSLEGGGAYNEQFF

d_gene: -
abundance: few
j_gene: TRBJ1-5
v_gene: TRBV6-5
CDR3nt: TGTGCCAGCGGTCGGGCTGATGATCAGCCCCAGCATTTT
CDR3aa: CASGRADDQPQHF

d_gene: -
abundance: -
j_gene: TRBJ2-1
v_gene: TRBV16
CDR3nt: TGTGCCAGCAGCCAATATGGTGGCAGGGGAGATGAGCAGTTCTTC
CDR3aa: CASSQYGGRGDEQFF

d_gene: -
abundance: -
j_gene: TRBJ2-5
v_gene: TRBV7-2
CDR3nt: TGTGCCAGCAGCGAGGGGCTAGCCCCGTACTTC
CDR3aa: CASSEGLAPYF

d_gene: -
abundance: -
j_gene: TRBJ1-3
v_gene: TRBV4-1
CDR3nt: TGCGCCAGCAGCCAAGTAGGGCCTGGAAACACCATATATTTT
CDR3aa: CASSQVGPGNTIYF

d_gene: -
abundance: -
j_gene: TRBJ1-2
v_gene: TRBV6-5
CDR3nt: TGTGCCACCGGTGGGTTCGGCTATGGCTACACCTTC
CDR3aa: CATGGFGYGYTF

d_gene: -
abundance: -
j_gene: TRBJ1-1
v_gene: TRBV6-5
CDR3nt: TGTGCCAGCACCTTACAGGAGAACACTGAAGCTTTCTTT
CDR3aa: CASTLQENTEAFF

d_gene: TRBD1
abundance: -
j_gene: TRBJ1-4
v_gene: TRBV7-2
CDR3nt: TGTGCCAGCAGCAGGGACAGGGGTGAAAAACTGTTTTTT
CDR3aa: CASSRDRGEKLFF

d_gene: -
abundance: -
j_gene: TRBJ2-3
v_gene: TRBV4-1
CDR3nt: TGCGCCAGCGGGGGTAGGGGGGGCTATACTAGCACAGATACGCAGTATTTT
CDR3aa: CASGGRGGYTSTDTQYF

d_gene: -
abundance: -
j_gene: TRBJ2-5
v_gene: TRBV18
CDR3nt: TGTGCCAGCTCACCCGTAGGTCAAGAGACCCAGTACTTC
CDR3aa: CASSPVGQETQYF

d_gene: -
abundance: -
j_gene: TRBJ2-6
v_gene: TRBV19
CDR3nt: TGTGCCAGTAGTACCGAAGTTCGGGATTCTGGGGCCAACGTCCTGACTTTC
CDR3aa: CASSTEVRDSGANVLTF

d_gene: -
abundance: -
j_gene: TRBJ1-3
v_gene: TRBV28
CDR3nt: TGTGCCAGCAGTTCGGACGGGACCTACTCTGGAAACACCATATATTTT
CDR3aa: CASSSDGTYSGNTIYF

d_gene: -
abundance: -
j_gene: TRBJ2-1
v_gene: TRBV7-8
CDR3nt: TGTGCCAGCAGCCGAAACGGGCTAGCGCTGGATGAGCAGTTCTTC
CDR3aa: CASSRNGLALDEQFF

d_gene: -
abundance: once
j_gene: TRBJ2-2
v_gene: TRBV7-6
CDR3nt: TGTGCCAGCAGCTTACAGGGTTCGGGCACCGGGGAGCTGTTTTTT
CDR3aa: CASSLQGSGTGELFF

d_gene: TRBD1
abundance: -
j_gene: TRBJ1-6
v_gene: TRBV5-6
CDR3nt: TGTGCCAGCAGTTTGGACAGGGGATATCGGAACGCCCTCCACTTT
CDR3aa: CASSLDRGYRNALHF

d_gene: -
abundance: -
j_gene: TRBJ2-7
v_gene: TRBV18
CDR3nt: TGTGCCAGCTCACCGCCTGCGGGACACCGATACGAGCAGTACTTC
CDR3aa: CASSPPAGHRYEQYF

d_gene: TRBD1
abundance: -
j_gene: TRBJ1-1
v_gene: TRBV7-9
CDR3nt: TGTGCCAGCAGCGCACTAACGGACAGGAAAATGGGTCTGAACACTGAAGCTTTCTTT
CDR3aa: CASSALTDRKMGLNTEAFF

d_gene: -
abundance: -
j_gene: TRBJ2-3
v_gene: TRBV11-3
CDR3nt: TGTGCCAGCAGCTCTGCCCTAGGTACGCAGTATTTT
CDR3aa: CASSSALGTQYF

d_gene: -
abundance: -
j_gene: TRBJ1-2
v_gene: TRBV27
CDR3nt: TGTGCCAGCAGTTTCGATCTTTCCGGGAACTATGGCTACACCTTC
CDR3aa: CASSFDLSGNYGYTF